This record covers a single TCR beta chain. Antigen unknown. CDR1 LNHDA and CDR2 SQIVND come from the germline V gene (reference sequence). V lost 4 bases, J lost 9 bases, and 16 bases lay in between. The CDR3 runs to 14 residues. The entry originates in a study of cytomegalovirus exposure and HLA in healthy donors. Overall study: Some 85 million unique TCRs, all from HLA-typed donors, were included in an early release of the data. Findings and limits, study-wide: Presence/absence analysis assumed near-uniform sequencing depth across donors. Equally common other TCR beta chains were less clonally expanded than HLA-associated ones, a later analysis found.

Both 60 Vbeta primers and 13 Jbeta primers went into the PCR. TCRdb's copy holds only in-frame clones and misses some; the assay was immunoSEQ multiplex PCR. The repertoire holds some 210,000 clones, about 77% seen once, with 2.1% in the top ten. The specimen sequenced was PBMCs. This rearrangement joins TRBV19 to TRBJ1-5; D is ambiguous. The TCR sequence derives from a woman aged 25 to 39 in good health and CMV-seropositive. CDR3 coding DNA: TGTGCCAGTAGTACTCAGGTTTCAGAAGGGCCCCAGCATTTT. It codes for CASSTQVSEGPQHF.